This paragraph reports one T cell receptor (beta chain). Its antigen is not identified. The entry originates in a study of shared clonotypes between healthy human individuals. Across the study: Researchers assigned three CD4 naive, three CD4 memory, two CD8 naive and one CD8 memory plate to each donor. Study-wide points: Memory subsets generally showed lower estimated richness than naive subsets.

TCRdb's table, derived via immunoSEQ multiplex PCR, lists solely in-frame clones and lacks some. Found here are roughly 890,000 clones, 92% of them singletons; the top ten hold around 24%. Selected positively for CCR7 and CD45RO-negative, naive CD8 cells excluded terminally differentiated effector memory CD45RA+ cells. Free of recent acute infections or vaccinations, the donors were healthy HIV-negative adults. Germline V gene lookup returns CDR1 SQVTM and CDR2 ANQGSEA. The J segment lost 4 bases and the V segment lost 0 bases, leaving 7 bases of the junction unmatched. This CDR3 is built from 15 residues.

The sequencing input was naive CD8+ T cells sorted from blood. The rearrangement joins TRBV29-1 to TRBJ2-5, with 8 bases lining up with TRBD2. The sequence was collected from a man aged 30 to 39 in good health. CDR3 loop: CSVEDPSGRRETQYF. In nucleotides, the CDR3 is TGCAGCGTTGAAGATCCCAGCGGGAGACGAGAGACCCAGTACTTC. The variable domain in full, completed from reference TRBV29-1 and TRBJ2-5, reads SAVISQKPSRDICQRGTSLTIQCQVDSQVTMMFWYRQQPGQSLTLIATANQGSEATYESGFVIDKFPISRPNLTFSTLTVSNMSPEDSSIYLCSVEDPSGRRETQYFGPGTRLLVL.